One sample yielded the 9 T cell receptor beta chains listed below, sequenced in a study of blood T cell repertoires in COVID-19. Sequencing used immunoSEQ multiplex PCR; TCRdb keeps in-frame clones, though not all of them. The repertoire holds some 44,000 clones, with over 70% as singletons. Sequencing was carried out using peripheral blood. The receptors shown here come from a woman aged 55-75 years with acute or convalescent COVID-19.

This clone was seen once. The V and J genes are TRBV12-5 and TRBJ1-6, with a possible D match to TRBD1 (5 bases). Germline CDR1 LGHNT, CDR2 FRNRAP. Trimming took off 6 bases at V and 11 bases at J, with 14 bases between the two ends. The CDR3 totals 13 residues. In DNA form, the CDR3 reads TGTGCTAGTGGGAGGGGAGGACAAACACCCCTCCACTTT. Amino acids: CASGRGGQTPLHF.

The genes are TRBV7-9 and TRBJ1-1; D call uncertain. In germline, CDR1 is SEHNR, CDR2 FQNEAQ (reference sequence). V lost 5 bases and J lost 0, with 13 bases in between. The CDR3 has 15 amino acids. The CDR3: CASSPGVTMNTEAFF. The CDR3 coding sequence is TGTGCCAGCAGCCCGGGAGTGACTATGAACACTGAAGCTTTCTTT.

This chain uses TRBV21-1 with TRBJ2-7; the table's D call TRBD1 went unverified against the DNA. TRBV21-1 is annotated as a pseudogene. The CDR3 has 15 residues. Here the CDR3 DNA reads TGTGCCAGCAGCAAAGGAGGGGACAGCTCCTACGAGCAGTACTTC. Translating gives CASSKGGDSSYEQYF.

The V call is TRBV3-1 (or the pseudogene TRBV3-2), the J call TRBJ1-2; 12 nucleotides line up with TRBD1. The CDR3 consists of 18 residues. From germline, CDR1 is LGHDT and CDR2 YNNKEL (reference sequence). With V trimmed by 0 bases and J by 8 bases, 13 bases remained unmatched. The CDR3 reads CASSQDSGTGGSLRGYTF. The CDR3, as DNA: TGTGCCAGCAGCCAAGACTCCGGGACAGGGGGCTCCCTACGAGGCTACACCTTC.

This CDR3 reads CASSRRGFGTYEQYF. Written as DNA, the CDR3 is TGTGCCAGCAGCCGACGGGGGTTTGGGACCTACGAGCAGTACTTC. The V and J genes are TRBV7-9 and TRBJ2-7, with D perhaps matching TRBD2 (6 bases). The CDR3 contains 15 residues. V gave up 5 bases and J gave up 2 bases, with 16 bases separating them. The germline gives CDR1 SEHNR, CDR2 FQNEAQ (reference sequence). Complete variable domain (other parts from reference TRBV7-9 and TRBJ2-7): DTGVSQNPRHKITKRGQNVTFRCDPISEHNRLYWYRQTLGQGPEFLTYFQNEAQLEKSRLLSDRFSAERPKGSFSTLEIQRTEQGDSAMYLCASSRRGFGTYEQYFGPGTRLTVT.

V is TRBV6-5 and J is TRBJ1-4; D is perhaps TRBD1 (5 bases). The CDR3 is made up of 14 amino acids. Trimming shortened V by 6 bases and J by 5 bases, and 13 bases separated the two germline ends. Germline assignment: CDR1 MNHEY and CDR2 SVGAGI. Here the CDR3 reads CASRKPGGNEKLFF. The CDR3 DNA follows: TGTGCCAGCAGAAAACCGGGGGGGAATGAAAAACTGTTTTTT.

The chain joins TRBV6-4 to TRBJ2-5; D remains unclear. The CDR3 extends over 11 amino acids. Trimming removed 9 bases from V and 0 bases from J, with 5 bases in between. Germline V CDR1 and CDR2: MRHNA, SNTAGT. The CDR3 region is CARRHQETQYF. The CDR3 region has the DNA TGTGCCAGGCGGCACCAAGAGACCCAGTACTTC.

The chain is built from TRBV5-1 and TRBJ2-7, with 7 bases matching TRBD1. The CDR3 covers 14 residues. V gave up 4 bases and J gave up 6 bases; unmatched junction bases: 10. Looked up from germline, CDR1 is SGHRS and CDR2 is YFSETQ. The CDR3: CASSIDRVESEQYF. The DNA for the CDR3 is TGCGCCAGCAGCATAGACAGGGTAGAGAGCGAGCAGTACTTC.

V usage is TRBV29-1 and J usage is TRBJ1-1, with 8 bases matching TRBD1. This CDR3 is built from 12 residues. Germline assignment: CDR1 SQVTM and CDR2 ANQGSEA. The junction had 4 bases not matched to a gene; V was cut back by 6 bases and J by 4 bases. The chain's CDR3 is CSVDRAGTEAFF. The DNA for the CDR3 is TGCAGCGTGGACAGGGCAGGCACTGAAGCTTTCTTT.